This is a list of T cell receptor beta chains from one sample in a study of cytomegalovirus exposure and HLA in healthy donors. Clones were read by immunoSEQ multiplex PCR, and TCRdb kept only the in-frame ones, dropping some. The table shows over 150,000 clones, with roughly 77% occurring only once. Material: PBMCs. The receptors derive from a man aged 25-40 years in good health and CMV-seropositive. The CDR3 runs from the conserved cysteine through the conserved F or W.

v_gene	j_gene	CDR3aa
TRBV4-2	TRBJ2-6	CASSQESGLLAGGFSGANVLTF
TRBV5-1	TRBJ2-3	CASSQGLAQTDTQYF
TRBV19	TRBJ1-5	CASSMRGSRGNQPQHF
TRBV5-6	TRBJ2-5	CASSLLDRPQTQYF
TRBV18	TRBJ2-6	CASSSSSGANVLTF
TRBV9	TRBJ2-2	CASSVAAEGYTGELFF
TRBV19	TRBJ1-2	CASSIERYGYTF
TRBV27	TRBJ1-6	CASSAGQHYNSPLHF
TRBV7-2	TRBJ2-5	CASSLGWGGETQYF
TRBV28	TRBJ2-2	CASSLFDYTGELFF
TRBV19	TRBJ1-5	CASSTGQGPNQPQHF
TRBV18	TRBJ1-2	CASSPPGEGYTF
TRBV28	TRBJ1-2	CASSLKPGRVDEAYTF
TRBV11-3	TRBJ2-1	CASSLVPTGEQFF
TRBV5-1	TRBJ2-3	CASSFPTGSTDTQYF
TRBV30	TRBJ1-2	CAWRGTGPNYGYTF
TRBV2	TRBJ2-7	CASDRTGGFYEQYF
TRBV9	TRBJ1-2	CASSGVPGNYGYTF
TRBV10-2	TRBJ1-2	CASTGAADYGYTF
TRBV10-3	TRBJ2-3	CAISGMGGRADTQYF
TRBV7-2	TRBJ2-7	CASSVGSYEQYF
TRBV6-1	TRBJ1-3	CASSDRGRRSGNTIYF
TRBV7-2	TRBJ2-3	CASQRSGGAVDTQYF
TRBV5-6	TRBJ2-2	CASSSGQGRGTGELFF
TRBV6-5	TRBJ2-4	CAAGKNIQYF
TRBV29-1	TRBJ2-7	CSVVTGNEQYF
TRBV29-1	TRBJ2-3	CSVAGTGQSDTQYF
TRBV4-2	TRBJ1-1	CASSQDARRVAFF
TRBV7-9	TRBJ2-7	CASSQEGISYEQYF
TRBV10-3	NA	CAIGGASSYEQYF
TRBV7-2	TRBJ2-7	CASSLRTGGDEQYF
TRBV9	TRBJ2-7	CASSVGRGSYEQYF
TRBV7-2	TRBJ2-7	CASSFKRESLEQYF
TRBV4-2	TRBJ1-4	CASSLTGTNEKLFF
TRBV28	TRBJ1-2	CASSWGGDGYTF
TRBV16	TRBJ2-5	CASSRQGGQETQYF
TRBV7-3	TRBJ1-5	CASSSGNYQPQHF
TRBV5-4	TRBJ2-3	CASSPGRSGKSTDTQYF
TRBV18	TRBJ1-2	CASSPPSPRDYGYTF
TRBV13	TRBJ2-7	CASSDGTRSYEQYF
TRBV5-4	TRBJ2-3	CASSPTMDTQYF
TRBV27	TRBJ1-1	CASSRGGSEAFF
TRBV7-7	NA	CASSLGRDPTYEQYF
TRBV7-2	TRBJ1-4	CASSPGQENEKLFF
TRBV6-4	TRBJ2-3	CASSEGPSGRSTDTQYF
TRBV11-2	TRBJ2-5	CATSPTRGRETQYF
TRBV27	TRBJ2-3	CASSPEATDTQYF
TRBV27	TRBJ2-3	CASSSTPFSDTQYF
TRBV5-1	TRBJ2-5	CASSLIMDRQETQYF
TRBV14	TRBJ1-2	CASSKGKGINYGYTF
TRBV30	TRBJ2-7	CACSGTGGIEQYF
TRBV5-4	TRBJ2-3	CASSLGQGRTGVTQYF
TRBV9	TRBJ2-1	CASSLSPGLRNEQFF